Presented here are 4 T cell receptor beta chains from one specimen sequenced in a study of T-cell reconstitution after alpha-beta-depleted transplantation in children. Unique molecular identifiers were incorporated during preparation of the TCRbeta library. Each CDR3 protein is one row after TCRdb ran MiXCR on the PCR reads. The data contain tens of thousands of distinct CDR3 sequences, 15% to 20% of them singletons. The sample consisted of PBMCs, mostly from graft donor cells, taken 60 days after TCRalphabeta/CD19-depleted stem cell transplant. The receptors come from a male patient under 10 years old who had a stem cell transplant for acute lymphoblastic leukemia, so the T cells may come from the graft donor.

This clonotype was counted ten times or more. This rearrangement joins TRBV5-5 to TRBJ2-7, with TRBD2 as a possible D gene (6 bases). The ends were cut back, 1 base at V and 1 base at J, with 12 bases in the middle. This CDR3 spans 15 amino acids. The germline V gene has CDR1 SGHKS and CDR2 YYEKEE (reference sequence). CDR3 residues: CASSLILAESYEQYF. The CDR3 DNA reads TGTGCCAGCAGCTTGATCTTAGCGGAGTCCTACGAGCAGTACTTC.

The chain couples TRBV29-1 to TRBJ2-2, with a tentative D call TRBD2 (6 bases). CDR3 size: 15 residues. The germline V and J ends were trimmed by 3 bases and 0 bases, with 11 bases remaining between them. Germline CDR1 is SQVTM and CDR2 is ANQGSEA. DNA of the CDR3: TGCAGCGTTGATGGGCGGGGTACGAACACCGGGGAGCTGTTTTTT. Translated, it gives CSVDGRGTNTGELFF.

This clonotype has just a few counts. J is TRBJ2-3 and V is TRBV5-1; 9 bases agree with TRBD1. This CDR3 is 16 amino acids long. The germline CDR1 and CDR2 sequences are SGHRS and YFSETQ. V shed 0 bases and J 4 bases; nucleotides not matched to a gene: 6. In DNA form, the CDR3 reads TGCGCCAGCAGCTTGGCCCCGGGACAGGGTGCAGATACGCAGTATTTT. Protein sequence: CASSLAPGQGADTQYF.

This clonotype has a count of ten or more. J is TRBJ2-2 and V is TRBV5-4; D is possibly TRBD2 (5 bases). Germline values: CDR1 SGHNT, CDR2 YYREEE (reference sequence). There are 14 residues in the CDR3. Trimming stripped 2 bases from V and 2 bases from J, with 7 bases between. The CDR3, as DNA: TGTGCCAGCAGCTTACGGGGTAACACCGGGGAGCTGTTTTTT. The encoded protein is CASSLRGNTGELFF.